The 22 T cell receptor beta chains listed next were all sequenced from one sample in a study of T cell clonality in common variable immunodeficiency. Sequencing was performed with immunoSEQ multiplex PCR; in TCRdb, only in-frame clones are kept and a portion is missing. The sample yields about 52,000 clones, without any singletons. The sequenced sample was peripheral blood mononuclear cells. These receptors were taken from a person aged 18 to 75 in good health.

This clone was seen more than once but under ten times. The sequenced fragment ends 3 residues before the CDR3 boundary, so the rest is inferred from the germline J gene. The rearrangement links TRBV7-9 to TRBJ2-1; the D gene is possibly TRBD1 (5 bases). This CDR3 has 12 residues. Trimming pared 5 bases from V and 5 bases from J, leaving 7 bases between. The germline V gene encodes CDR1 SEHNR and CDR2 FQNEAQ (reference sequence). The sequenced part of the CDR3 DNA is TGTGCCAGCAGCCCCAGGGACAATGAG. This translates into CASSPRDNE. The full CDR3 protein reads CASSPRDNEQFF.

This clone was seen a few times. A much larger clone lies one base from this, so it may be a read error. The CDR3 end is not reached by the read, which stops 3 residues before it; the germline J gene fills it in. This rearrangement joins TRBV30 to TRBJ1-2; TRBD1 agrees at 7 bases. The CDR3 consists of 15 residues. Germline V gene lookup returns CDR1 GTSNPN and CDR2 SVGIG (reference sequence). V lost 1 base and J lost 4; bases outside the gene matches: 9. The covered CDR3 bases are TGTGCCTGGAGTGCTGGAGGGGGCCGAAGCTATGGC. Encoded protein: CAWSAGGGRSYG. The full CDR3 protein reads CAWSAGGGRSYGYTF.

This clone was picked up many times. The CDR3 end falls 3 residues outside the read, so it is completed with the germline J gene. The chain is built from TRBV7-3 and TRBJ2-5, with D possibly being TRBD2 (6 bases). V lost 1 base, J lost 5 bases, and 11 bases lay in between. The germline V gene encodes CDR1 SGHTA and CDR2 FQGTGA. The CDR3 sequence is 14 residues long. CDR3 loop: CASSLNGGYETQYF. The covered CDR3 bases are TGTGCCAGCAGCTTAAATGGGGGGTACGAGACC. The variable domain in full, completed from reference TRBV7-3 and TRBJ2-5, reads GAGVSQTPSNKVTEKGKYVELRCDPISGHTALYWYRQSLGQGPEFLIYFQGTGAADDSGLPNDRFFAVRPEGSVSTLKIQRTERGDSAVYLCASSLNGGYETQYFGPGTRLLVL.

A remark on this clone: The sequence runs out 3 residues before the end of the CDR3; the remainder is reconstructed from the germline J gene. V and J are TRBV18 and TRBJ1-3; TRBD1 is a possible D gene (6 bases). Germline CDR1 reads KGHSH; CDR2 reads LQKENI. The CDR3 has 17 amino acids. V dropped 1 base and J dropped 0 bases, with 13 bases sitting between them. The CDR3 loop reads CASSPQRGTSSGNTIYF. CDR3 bases read: TGTGCCAGCTCACCACAGAGGGGGACCAGCTCTGGAAACACC.

In its sample, this clone was seen a few times. Sequencing ends 3 residues short of the CDR3 end; the germline J gene provides the rest. The chain couples TRBV6-4 to TRBJ1-2; maybe TRBD1 (5 bases). Per germline, CDR1 MRHNA and CDR2 SNTAGT. CDR3 length: 14 amino acids. The part of the CDR3 DNA that was read is TGTGCCAGCAGTGACGGGACTAGCGGGAGCGAC. It specifies CASSDGTSGSD. The whole CDR3 sequence reads CASSDGTSGSDYTF.

This clone was detected only a few times. The CDR3 goes on 3 residues after the read ends, and that part is filled in from the germline J gene. The rearrangement joins TRBV19 to TRBJ1-3; tentatively, D is TRBD1 (5 bases). The germline gives CDR1 LNHDA, CDR2 SQIVND (reference sequence). The CDR3 length is 16 residues. The V and J ends lost 5 bases and 0 bases respectively, with 14 bases between them. The sequenced part of the CDR3 DNA is TGTGCCAGTAGTTTTCTGGGACTATTCTCTGGAAACACC. It yields the protein CASSFLGLFSGNT. The whole CDR3 protein is CASSFLGLFSGNTIYF.

This clone came up many times. The read finishes 3 residues shy of the CDR3 end, and the germline J gene is used to complete it. The chain employs TRBV6-2 or TRBV6-3 and TRBJ2-7; 9 positions agree with TRBD1. V lost 10 bases, J lost 6 bases, and 7 bases stayed unmatched. This CDR3 has 12 amino acids. Germline assignment: CDR1 MNHEY and CDR2 SVGEGT. Partial CDR3 DNA: TGTGCCACCTCACAGGGGGCAGGCGAG. Amino acids: CATSQGAGE. The full CDR3 sequence reads CATSQGAGEQYF.

This clone has at least ten counts. The DNA ends 3 residues before the CDR3 does, and the rest of the CDR3 is filled in from the germline J gene. The chain couples TRBV5-1 to TRBJ2-3; 9 bases map to TRBD2. CDR1 SGHRS and CDR2 YFSETQ come from the germline V gene. The CDR3 is 16 residues long. The J segment lost 3 bases and the V segment lost 0 bases, leaving 5 bases of the junction unmatched. The CDR3 DNA, read in part, is TGCGCCAGCAGCTTGGAACCTAGCGGGACAACAGATACG. Its protein is CASSLEPSGTTDT. In full, the CDR3 reads CASSLEPSGTTDTQYF. The complete variable domain, with remaining parts taken from reference TRBV5-1 and TRBJ2-3, reads KAGVTQTPRYLIKTRGQQVTLSCSPISGHRSVSWYQQTPGQGLQFLFEYFSETQRNKGNFPGRFSGRQFSNSRSEMNVSTLELGDSALYLCASSLEPSGTTDTQYFGPGTRLTVL.

This clone was observed a handful of times. Sequencing ends 3 residues short of the CDR3 end; the germline J gene provides the rest. This chain connects TRBV18 to TRBJ1-2; D gene uncertain. The V gene's germline CDR1 is KGHSH and CDR2 LQKENI. CDR3 length equals 13 residues. Trimming cost V 3 bases and J 4 bases, with 9 bases left between them. CDR3 residues: CASSPTQIYGYTF. The sequenced CDR3 bases are TGTGCCAGCTCACCGACACAGATCTATGGC.

In this sample, this clone turned up many times. The read comes to an end 3 residues before the CDR3 does, leaving the germline J gene to fill in the end. This chain links TRBV5-1 with TRBJ2-3; 10 nucleotides agree with TRBD2. V was pared by 0 bases and J by 5 bases, with 12 bases of the junction left unmatched. The CDR3 runs to 18 residues. Germline loops: CDR1 SGHRS, CDR2 YFSETQ. The chain's CDR3 is CASSLGNNRLAGVDTQYF. The sequenced part of the CDR3 DNA is TGCGCCAGCAGCTTGGGGAATAACCGTCTAGCGGGAGTAGATACG.

To note about this clone: The DNA ends 3 residues before the CDR3 does, and the rest of the CDR3 is filled in from the germline J gene. This chain joins TRBV18 and TRBJ1-3; D is ambiguous. The length of the CDR3 is 16 residues. V was clipped by 6 bases and J by 3 bases, with 18 bases between them. Germline CDR1 KGHSH, CDR2 LQKENI. CDR3: CASSPPASSGGNTIYF. The part of the CDR3 DNA that was read is TGTGCCAGCTCGCCCCCGGCCTCCAGCGGTGGAAACACC.

This clone was recorded at least ten times. The CDR3 is cut off 3 residues early in the read; its end comes from the germline J gene. V gene TRBV7-6 combines with J gene TRBJ1-4, with D tentatively TRBD1 (5 bases). V was pared by 5 bases and J by 8 bases, with 15 bases between. The CDR3 contains 14 residues. Germline assignment: CDR1 SGHVS and CDR2 FNYEAQ. The CDR3 bases that were read are TGTGCCAGCAGCCCCCAGGGATTGAGCGAAAAA. Translation: CASSPQGLSEK. The full CDR3 protein reads CASSPQGLSEKLFF. Combining the CDR3 with reference TRBV7-6 and TRBJ1-4 gives the whole variable domain GAGVSQSPRYKVTKRGQDVALRCDPISGHVSLYWYRQALGQGPEFLTYFNYEAQQDKSGLPNDRFSAERPEGSISTLTIQRTEQRDSAMYRCASSPQGLSEKLFFGSGTQLSVL.

As to this clone: The read ends 3 residues early relative to the CDR3; the germline J gene fills the gap. The V call is TRBV18, the J call TRBJ1-1; a weak D match, TRBD1 (5 bases). The CDR3 extends over 13 amino acids. CDR1 is KGHSH, CDR2 LQKENI, per germline. V shed 5 bases and J shed 1 base, with 8 bases lying between them. CDR3 DNA, as far as it was read: TGTGCCAGCTCAATAGGACAGAACACTGAA. Its protein product is CASSIGQNTE. The entire CDR3 sequence reads CASSIGQNTEAFF.

Points on this clone: The read terminates 3 residues before the CDR3 end, so the remaining end is supplied by the germline J gene. The V and J genes are TRBV19 and TRBJ1-3, with TRBD1 as a possible D gene (6 bases). Germline CDR1 reads LNHDA; CDR2 reads SQIVND (reference sequence). The germline V and J ends were trimmed by 0 bases and 2 bases, with 8 bases remaining between them. This CDR3 is 15 amino acids long. The CDR3 reads CASSIEGQTGNTIYF. Incomplete CDR3 DNA: TGTGCCAGTAGTATAGAGGGACAAACTGGAAACACC.

There are many counts of this clone. The read falls 3 residues short of the CDR3 end, and the missing part is taken from the germline J gene. The chain links TRBV2 to TRBJ1-6; D is perhaps TRBD1 (6 bases). CDR1 is SNHLY and CDR2 is FYNNEI in the germline V gene. The CDR3 runs 16 residues. CDR3 DNA, as far as it was read: TGTGCCAGCAGTTCACAGGGTTCGGGTGGTTTAGTGTCC. Amino acids: CASSSQGSGGLVS. The whole CDR3 sequence reads CASSSQGSGGLVSLHF.

Turning to this clone: The read is 3 residues too short to cover the CDR3 end, so that end is filled in from the germline J gene. The V call is TRBV7-9, the J call TRBJ2-2; 10 bases map to TRBD1. V was pared by 2 bases and J by 4 bases, with 1 base of the junction left unmatched. Germline V gives CDR1 SEHNR, CDR2 FQNEAQ (reference sequence). This CDR3 is 15 amino acids long. The chain's CDR3 is CASSLRTGGTGELFF. The DNA read from the CDR3 is TGTGCCAGCAGCTTACGGACAGGGGGCACCGGGGAG. The whole variable domain, remainder taken from reference TRBV7-9 and TRBJ2-2, is DTGVSQNPRHKITKRGQNVTFRCDPISEHNRLYWYRQTLGQGPEFLTYFQNEAQLEKSRLLSDRFSAERPKGSFSTLEIQRTEQGDSAMYLCASSLRTGGTGELFFGEGSRLTVL.

Comments on this clone: The missing CDR3 end, 3 residues past where the read stops, is filled in from the germline J gene. The chain uses TRBV2 and TRBJ1-1, with 7 bases fitting TRBD1. V lost 6 bases and J lost 4; bases outside the gene matches: 5. This CDR3 spans 13 amino acids. The V gene's germline CDR1 is SNHLY and CDR2 FYNNEI. The CDR3 sequence: CASRSQGITEAFF. Incomplete CDR3 DNA: TGTGCCAGCAGATCACAGGGGATCACTGAA.

As regards this clone: The read terminates 3 residues ahead of where the CDR3 ends, so the germline J gene completes it. The chain recombines TRBV19 with TRBJ2-1, with TRBD1 matching over 9 bases. Unmatched junction bases numbered 10, after V lost 3 bases and J lost 1 base. This CDR3 is built from 18 residues. Germline V gene sequence: CDR1 LNHDA, CDR2 SQIVND (reference sequence). CDR3 amino acids: CASSMSLHGTGSYNEQFF. CDR3 DNA (partial): TGTGCCAGTAGTATGTCTCTCCACGGGACAGGGTCCTACAATGAG.

The sample holds many counts of this clone. The CDR3 end is not reached by the read, which stops 3 residues before it; the germline J gene fills it in. The rearrangement joins TRBV7-2 to TRBJ2-2; maybe TRBD1 (6 bases). Germline-derived CDR1 and CDR2 are SGHTA and FQGNSA. This CDR3 has 14 residues. The germline V and J ends were trimmed by 4 bases and 9 bases, with 15 bases remaining between them. The chain's CDR3 is CASSSRTALWELFF. The covered CDR3 bases are TGTGCCAGCAGCTCACGGACAGCCCTGTGGGAG.

This clone was seen at least ten times. The CDR3 extends 3 residues past the end of the read, so its final part is completed from the germline J gene. The genes are TRBV20-1 and TRBJ1-5; D is undetermined. This CDR3 spans 12 amino acids. Germline V gene sequence: CDR1 DFQATT, CDR2 SNEGSKA (reference sequence). The germline V and J ends were trimmed by 6 bases and 7 bases, with 13 bases remaining between them. The DNA read from the CDR3 is TGCAGTGCATCTTATAGGGTACAGCCC. Residues: CSASYRVQP. The CDR3 in full is CSASYRVQPQHF.

Ten or more counts support this clone. The read is 3 residues too short to cover the CDR3 end, so that end is filled in from the germline J gene. This chain connects TRBV5-5 to TRBJ2-7, with D perhaps TRBD2 (6 bases). This CDR3 is built from 14 residues. Germline CDR1 is SGHKS and CDR2 is YYEKEE (reference sequence). V shed 4 bases and J shed 0 bases, with 11 bases lying between them. The CDR3 sequence: CASSPLEGSYEQYF. CDR3 DNA (partial): TGTGCCAGCAGCCCTTTGGAGGGCTCCTACGAG.

In its sample, this clone was seen many times. The read ends 3 residues early relative to the CDR3; the germline J gene fills the gap. J is TRBJ1-1 and V is TRBV5-1; 8 nucleotides align to TRBD1. The CDR3 has 16 residues. Germline trimming cut 0 bases from V and 5 bases from J; bases unmatched to any gene: 9. Germline V lookup: CDR1 SGHRS, CDR2 YFSETQ. The covered CDR3 bases are TGCGCCAGCAGCTTGGTGTGGGGCAGGGGGCTTACTGAA. This gives the protein CASSLVWGRGLTE. The full CDR3 protein is CASSLVWGRGLTEAFF.